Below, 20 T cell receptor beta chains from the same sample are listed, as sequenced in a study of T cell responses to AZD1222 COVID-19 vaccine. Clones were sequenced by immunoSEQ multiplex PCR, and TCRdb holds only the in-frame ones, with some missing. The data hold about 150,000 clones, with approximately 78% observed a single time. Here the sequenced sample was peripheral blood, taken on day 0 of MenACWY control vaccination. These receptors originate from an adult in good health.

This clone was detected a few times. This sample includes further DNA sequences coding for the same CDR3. The CDR3 sequence is CASSEARGSGNTIYF. The CDR3 DNA reads as TGTGCCAGCAGTGAAGCGAGAGGGTCCGGAAACACCATATATTTT. The V gene is TRBV6-1, the J gene TRBJ1-3; D call uncertain. The V gene's germline CDR1 is MNHNS and CDR2 SASEGT. The CDR3 consists of 15 residues. Trimming cost V 0 bases and J 4 bases, with 10 bases left between them.

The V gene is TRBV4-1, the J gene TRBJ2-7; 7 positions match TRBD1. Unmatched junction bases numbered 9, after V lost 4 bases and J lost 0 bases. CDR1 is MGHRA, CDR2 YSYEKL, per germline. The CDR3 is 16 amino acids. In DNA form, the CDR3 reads TGCGCCAGCAGCCCGAGATGGGCAGGGGGCTCCTACGAGCAGTACGTC. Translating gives CASSPRWAGGSYEQYV.

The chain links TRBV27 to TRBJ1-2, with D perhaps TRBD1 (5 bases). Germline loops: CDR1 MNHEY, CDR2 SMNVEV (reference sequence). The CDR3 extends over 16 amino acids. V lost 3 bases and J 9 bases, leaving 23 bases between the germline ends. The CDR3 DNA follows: TGTGCCAGCAGTTTCTACCTCTCGGGACGGCCTAAGAGCTACACCTTC. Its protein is CASSFYLSGRPKSYTF.

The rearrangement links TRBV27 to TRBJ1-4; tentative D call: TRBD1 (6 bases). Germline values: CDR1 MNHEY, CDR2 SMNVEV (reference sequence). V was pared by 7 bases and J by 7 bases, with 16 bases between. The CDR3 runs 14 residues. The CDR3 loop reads CASKQGMTGEKLFF. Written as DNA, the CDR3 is TGTGCCAGCAAACAGGGAATGACCGGTGAAAAACTGTTTTTT. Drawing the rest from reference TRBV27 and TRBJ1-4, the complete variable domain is EAQVTQNPRYLITVTGKKLTVTCSQNMNHEYMSWYRQDPGLGLRQIYYSMNVEVTDKGDVPEGYKVSRKEKRNFPLILESPSPNQTSLYFCASKQGMTGEKLFFGSGTQLSVL.

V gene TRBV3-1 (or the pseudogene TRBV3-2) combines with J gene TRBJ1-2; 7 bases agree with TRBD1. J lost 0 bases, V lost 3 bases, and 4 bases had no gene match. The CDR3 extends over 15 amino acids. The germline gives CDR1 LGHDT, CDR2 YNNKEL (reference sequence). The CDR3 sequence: CASSQRTGSNYGYTF. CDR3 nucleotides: TGTGCCAGCAGCCAGAGGACAGGATCTAACTATGGCTACACCTTC.

The CDR3 DNA reads TGTGCCAGCAGCTCCGGACAGACCACCGGGGAGCTGTTTTTT. Translated: CASSSGQTTGELFF. The chain combines TRBV5-4 with TRBJ2-2, with TRBD1 as a possible D gene (6 bases). The CDR3 is 14 amino acids. Per the germline V gene, CDR1 is SGHNT and CDR2 is YYREEE (reference sequence). Trimming removed 3 bases at V and 4 bases at J, with 10 bases between.

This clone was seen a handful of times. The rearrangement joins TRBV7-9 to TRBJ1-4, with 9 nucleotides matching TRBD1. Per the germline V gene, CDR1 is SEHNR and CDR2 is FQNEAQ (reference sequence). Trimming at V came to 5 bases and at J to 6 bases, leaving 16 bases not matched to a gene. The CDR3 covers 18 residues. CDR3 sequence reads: CASSQTLGQGSKDEKLFF. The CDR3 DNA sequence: TGTGCCAGCAGCCAAACGTTGGGACAGGGCTCTAAGGATGAAAAACTGTTTTTT.

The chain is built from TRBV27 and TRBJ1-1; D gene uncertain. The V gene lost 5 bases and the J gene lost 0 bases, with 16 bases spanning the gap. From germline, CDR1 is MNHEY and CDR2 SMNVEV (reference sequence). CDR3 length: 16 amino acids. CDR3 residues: CASSPRRNTMNTEAFF. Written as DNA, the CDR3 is TGTGCCAGCAGTCCCAGACGGAACACTATGAACACTGAAGCTTTCTTT.

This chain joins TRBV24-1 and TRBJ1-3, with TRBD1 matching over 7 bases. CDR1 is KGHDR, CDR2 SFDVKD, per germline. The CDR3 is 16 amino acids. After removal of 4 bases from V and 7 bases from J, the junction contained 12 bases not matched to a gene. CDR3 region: CATSDPDRVRGNTIYF. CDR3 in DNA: TGTGCCACCAGTGACCCCGACAGGGTGCGTGGCAACACCATATATTTT.

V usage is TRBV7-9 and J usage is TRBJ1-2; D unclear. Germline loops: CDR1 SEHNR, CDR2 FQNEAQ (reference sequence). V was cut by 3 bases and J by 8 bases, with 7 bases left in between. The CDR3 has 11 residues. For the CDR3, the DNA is TGTGCCAGCAGCTTGGAGCGGGGCTACACCTTC. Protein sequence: CASSLERGYTF.

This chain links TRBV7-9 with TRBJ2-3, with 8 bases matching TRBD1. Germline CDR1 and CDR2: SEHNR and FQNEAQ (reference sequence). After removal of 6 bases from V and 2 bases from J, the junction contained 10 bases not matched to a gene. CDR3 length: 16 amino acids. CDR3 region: CASSTPGQAFTDTQYF. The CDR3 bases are TGTGCCAGCAGTACTCCGGGACAGGCATTCACAGATACGCAGTATTTT.

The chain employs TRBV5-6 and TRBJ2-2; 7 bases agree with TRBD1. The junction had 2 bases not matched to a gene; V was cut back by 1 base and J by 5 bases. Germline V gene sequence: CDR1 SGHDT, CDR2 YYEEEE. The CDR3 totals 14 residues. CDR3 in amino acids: CASSLTGDTGELFF. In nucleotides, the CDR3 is TGTGCCAGCAGCTTGACAGGGGATACCGGGGAGCTGTTTTTT.

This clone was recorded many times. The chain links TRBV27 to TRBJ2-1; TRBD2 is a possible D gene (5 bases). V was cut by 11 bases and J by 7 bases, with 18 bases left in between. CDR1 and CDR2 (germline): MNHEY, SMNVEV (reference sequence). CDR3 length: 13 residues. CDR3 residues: CASKREGLNEQFF. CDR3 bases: TGTGCCTCCAAAAGAGAGGGATTGAATGAGCAGTTCTTC.

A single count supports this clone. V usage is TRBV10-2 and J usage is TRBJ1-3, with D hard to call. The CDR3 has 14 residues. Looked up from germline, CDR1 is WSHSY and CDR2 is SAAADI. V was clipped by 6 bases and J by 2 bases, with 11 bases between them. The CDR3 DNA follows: TGCGCCAGCAGCCCCGGGAATACTGGAAACACCATATATTTT. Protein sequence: CASSPGNTGNTIYF.

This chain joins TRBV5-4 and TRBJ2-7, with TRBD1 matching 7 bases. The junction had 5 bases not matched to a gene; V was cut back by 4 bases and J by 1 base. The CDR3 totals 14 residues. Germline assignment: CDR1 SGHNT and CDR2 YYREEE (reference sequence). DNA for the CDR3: TGTGCCAGCAGCGAACAGGGGTATTCCTACGAGCAGTACGTC. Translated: CASSEQGYSYEQYV.

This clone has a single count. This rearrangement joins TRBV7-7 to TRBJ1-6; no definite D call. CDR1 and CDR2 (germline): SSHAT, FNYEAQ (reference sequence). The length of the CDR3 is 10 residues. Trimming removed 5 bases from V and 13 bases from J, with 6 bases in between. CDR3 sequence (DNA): TGTGCCAGCAGCCCGAGGCCCCTCCACTTT. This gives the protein CASSPRPLHF.

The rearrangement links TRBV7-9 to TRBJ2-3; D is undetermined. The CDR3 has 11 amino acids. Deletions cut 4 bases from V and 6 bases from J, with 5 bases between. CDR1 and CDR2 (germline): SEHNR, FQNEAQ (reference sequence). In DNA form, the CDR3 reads TGTGCCAGCAGCTACTCCGATACGCAGTATTTT. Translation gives CASSYSDTQYF.

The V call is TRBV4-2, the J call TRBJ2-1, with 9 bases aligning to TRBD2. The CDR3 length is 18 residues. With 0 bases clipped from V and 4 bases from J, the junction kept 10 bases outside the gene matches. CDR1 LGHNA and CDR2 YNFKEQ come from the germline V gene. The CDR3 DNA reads TGTGCCAGCAGCCAAGATAGTGGTAGCGGGGGTCCGTACAATGAGCAGTTCTTC. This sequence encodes CASSQDSGSGGPYNEQFF.

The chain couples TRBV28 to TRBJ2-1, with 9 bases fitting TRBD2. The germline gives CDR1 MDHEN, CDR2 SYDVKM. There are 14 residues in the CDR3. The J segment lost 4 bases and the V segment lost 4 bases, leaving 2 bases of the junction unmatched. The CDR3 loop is CASSSSGVYNEQFF. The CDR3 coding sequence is TGTGCCAGCAGTTCTAGCGGGGTTTACAATGAGCAGTTCTTC.

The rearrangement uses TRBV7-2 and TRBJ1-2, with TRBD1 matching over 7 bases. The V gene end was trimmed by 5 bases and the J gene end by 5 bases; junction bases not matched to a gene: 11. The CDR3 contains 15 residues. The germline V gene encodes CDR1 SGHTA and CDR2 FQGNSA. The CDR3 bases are TGTGCCAGCAGCCCGCTGGACAGGTCCTCATATGGCTACACCTTC. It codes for CASSPLDRSSYGYTF.